This T cell receptor (beta chain) derives from a study of T cells in Graves' hyperthyroidism and ophthalmopathy. This clonotype was detected many times. The antigen is unknown. Findings of the study overall: Blood held most thyroid clonotypes expanded above 0.001 frequency.

Subjects with ophthalmopathy showed a Clinical Activity Score no lower than 3, a NOSPECS grade no lower than 4, and a duration shorter than 3 months. The source of the PBMCs was around 10 ml of fresh peripheral blood. The TCR beta CDR3 regions underwent amplification using RNA transcripts as the source. RT-PCR in the first round (using the HTBI primer set) targeted the TCR CDR3. TCRdb independently ran MiXCR on the multiplex PCR reads; one entry per CDR3 protein. The sample has about 480,000 distinct CDR3 sequences, roughly a quarter seen once. V shed 5 bases and J 3 bases; nucleotides not matched to a gene: 9. Germline V gives CDR1 SGHAT, CDR2 FQDESV (reference sequence). This CDR3 contains 15 residues.

This rearrangement joins TRBV11-1 to TRBJ2-5, with 7 positions matching TRBD2. The receptor was isolated from a woman aged 30 to 39 with Graves' ophthalmopathy. Input material: blood. DNA for the CDR3: TGTGCCAGCAGCACTCCCGGGAGGATAAAAGAGACCCAGTACTTC. The encoded protein is CASSTPGRIKETQYF.